The T cell receptor beta chain described here comes from a study of spatial heterogeneity in lung cancer. Study-wide context: Beta-chain sequences were consistently detected more often than alpha-chain sequences.

The time point is: sample taken at primary tumor resection. No cells were sorted before sequencing. The whole RNA sequenced was extracted from tumor, nontumor lung or frozen PBMC. The cohort: approximately 66 early-stage, untreated non-small cell lung cancer patients. Germline trimming cut 10 bases from V and 3 bases from J; bases unmatched to any gene: 7. Germline-derived CDR1 and CDR2 are LNHDA and SQIVND (reference sequence). The CDR3 covers 13 residues. MiXCR, applied by TCRdb to the 5' RACE reads, yields one record per CDR3 protein. This repertoire shows tens of thousands of distinct CDR3 sequences, about an eighth found once; its top ten account for approximately 7.2%.

The origin of this receptor is a male donor with early-stage non-small cell lung cancer. The V call is TRBV19, the J call TRBJ2-3; 7 bases line up with TRBD1. The sequencing here drew on PBMCs, taken at surgery. The CDR3 spells CATSQGWTDTQYF. The CDR3 coding sequence is TGTGCCACCTCACAGGGGTGGACAGATACGCAGTATTTT.